This TCR beta chain was sequenced for a study of neurological immune-mediated disorders. General study points: CDR3 amino acid sequences of expanded clones were not shared across subjects, a result suggesting private repertoires in all groups.

The V and J ends lost 3 bases and 4 bases, in that order; junction bases with no gene match: 11. Germline CDR1 is MDHEN and CDR2 is SYDVKM. The CDR3 spans 18 residues. Healthy control samples came from blood bank volunteers in Maryland, USA. The unsorted libraries had their origin in 2 million PBMCs stored at -80 C. Synthesis of cDNA was accomplished via 5'RACE employing 10-nucleotide random UMIs. From the 5' RACE reads, TCRdb called clonotypes with MiXCR, one entry per CDR3 protein. The table shows over 35,000 distinct CDR3 sequences, with over 9.5% occurring only once. This clonotype was observed at least ten times. Its specificity is unknown.

The chain has TRBV28 and TRBJ2-5; 13 bases map to TRBD2. This TCR derives from a female donor in good health. Specimen: PBMCs. This CDR3 reads CASSFPGTSGETGETQYF. The DNA of the CDR3 is TGTGCCAGCAGTTTTCCCGGGACTAGCGGGGAGACCGGAGAGACCCAGTACTTC.